This T cell receptor (beta chain) was identified in a study of blood T cell repertoires in COVID-19. Study information: Sources were T cells, B-cell-depleted T cells, or PBMCs; the material itself was cDNA or gDNA.

The assay was immunoSEQ multiplex PCR, and TCRdb's table has in-frame clones only and misses some. The sample yields about 66,000 clones, roughly 90% seen once. The TCR was taken from a man aged 55 to 70 with acute or convalescent COVID-19. The sample taken for sequencing was peripheral blood.

CDR3 region: CASSNTGKGNTEAFF. CDR3 sequence (DNA): TGCGCCAGCAGTAATACAGGGAAAGGGAACACTGAAGCTTTCTTT. The V and J genes are TRBV5-1 and TRBJ1-1; maybe TRBD1 (6 bases). This CDR3 spans 15 amino acids. Looked up from germline, CDR1 is SGHRS and CDR2 is YFSETQ. V was shortened by 5 bases and J by 1 base, with 15 bases between the two germline ends.